This T cell receptor beta chain was recorded in a study of persistence of HIV-infected CD4 T cells. Overall study: CD4+ T cells responding to CMV or HIV-1 Gag were isolated.

Germline CDR1 DFQATT, CDR2 SNEGSKA (reference sequence). J lost 2 bases, V lost 5 bases, and 6 bases had no gene match. The CDR3 totals 16 residues. Lysates of CMV-infected fibroblasts at roughly 10 ug/mL stimulated these cells. CD40L/CD69 double-negative CD45RO-high memory CD4+ T cells were collected. About this clone itself: The antigen is unknown.

The immunoSEQ assay was version 4, run in survey mode. The data were produced by immunoSEQ multiplex PCR, yet TCRdb's version contains in-frame clones alone and is incomplete. The table shows 25,000 to 35,000 clones, with roughly 75% occurring only once. Overall study findings and caveats: CMV- and Gag-responding cells had lower TCRbeta richness than CD3/CD28-responding cells. Degenerate expanded CDR3beta sequences were enriched among CMV- and Gag-responding cells.

This sequence was found in an adult woman with HIV who was CMV-seropositive. The chain carries TRBV20-1 and TRBJ2-5; 15 bases are a match to TRBD2. The specimen comprised CD4+ T cells sorted from PBMCs after approximately 19-hour stimulation, sampled from a patient who received antiretroviral therapy. CDR3 bases: TGCAGTGCTGGTGGGACTAGCGGGGGGTATCAAGAGACCCAGTACTTC. As protein: CSAGGTSGGYQETQYF.